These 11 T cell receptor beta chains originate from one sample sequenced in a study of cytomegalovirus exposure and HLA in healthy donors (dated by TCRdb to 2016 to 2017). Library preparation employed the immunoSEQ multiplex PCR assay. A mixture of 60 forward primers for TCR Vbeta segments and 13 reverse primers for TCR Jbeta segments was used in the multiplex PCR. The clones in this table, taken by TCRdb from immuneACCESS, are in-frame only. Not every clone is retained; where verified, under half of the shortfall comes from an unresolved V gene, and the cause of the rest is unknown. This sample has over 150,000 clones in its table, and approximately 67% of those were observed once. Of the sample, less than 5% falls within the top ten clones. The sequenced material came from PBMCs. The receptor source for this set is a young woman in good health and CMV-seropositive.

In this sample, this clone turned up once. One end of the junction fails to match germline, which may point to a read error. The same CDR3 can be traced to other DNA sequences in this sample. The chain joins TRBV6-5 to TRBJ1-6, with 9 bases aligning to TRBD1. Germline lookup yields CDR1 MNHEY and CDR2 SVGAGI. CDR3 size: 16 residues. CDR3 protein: CASSYHPGTGNSPLHF. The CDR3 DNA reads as TGTGCCAGCAGTTACCACCCCGGGACAGGGAATTCCCCCCTCCACTTT.

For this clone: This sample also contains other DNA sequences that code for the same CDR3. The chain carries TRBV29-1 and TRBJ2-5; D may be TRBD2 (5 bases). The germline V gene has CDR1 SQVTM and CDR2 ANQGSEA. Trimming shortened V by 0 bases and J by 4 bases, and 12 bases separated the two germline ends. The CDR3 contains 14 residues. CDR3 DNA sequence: TGCAGCGTTGAAGATCTCCCTAGCCGAGAGACCCAGTACTTC. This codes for CSVEDLPSRETQYF.

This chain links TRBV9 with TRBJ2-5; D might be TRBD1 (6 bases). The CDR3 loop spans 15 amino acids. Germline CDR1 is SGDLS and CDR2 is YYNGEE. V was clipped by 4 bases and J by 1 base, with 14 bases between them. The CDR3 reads CASSYSSGAQETQYF. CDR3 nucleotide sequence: TGTGCCAGCAGCTACTCCTCAGGGGCCCAAGAGACCCAGTACTTC. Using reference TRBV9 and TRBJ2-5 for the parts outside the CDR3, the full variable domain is DSGVTQTPKHLITATGQRVTLRCSPRSGDLSVYWYQQSLDQGLQFLIQYYNGEERAKGNILERFSAQQFPDLHSELNLSSLELGDSALYFCASSYSSGAQETQYFGPGTRLLVL.

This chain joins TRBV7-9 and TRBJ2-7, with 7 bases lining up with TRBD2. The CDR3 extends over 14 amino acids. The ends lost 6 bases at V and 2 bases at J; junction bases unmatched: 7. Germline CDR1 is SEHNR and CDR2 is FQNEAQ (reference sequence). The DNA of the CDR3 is TGTGCCAGCAGACCTGGGGGGGGAGCCTACGAGCAGTACTTC. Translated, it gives CASRPGGGAYEQYF.

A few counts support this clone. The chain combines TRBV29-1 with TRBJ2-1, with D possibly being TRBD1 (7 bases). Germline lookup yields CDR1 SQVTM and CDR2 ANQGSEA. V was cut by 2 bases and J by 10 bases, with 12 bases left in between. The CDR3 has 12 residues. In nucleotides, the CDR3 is TGCAGCGTTGAACAGGGGGGACAGGAGCAGTTCTTC. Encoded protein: CSVEQGGQEQFF.

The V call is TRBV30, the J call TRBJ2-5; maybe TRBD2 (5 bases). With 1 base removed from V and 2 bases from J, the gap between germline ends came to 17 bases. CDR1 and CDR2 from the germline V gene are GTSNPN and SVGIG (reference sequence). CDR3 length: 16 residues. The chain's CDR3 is CAWSGPRGRRQETQYF. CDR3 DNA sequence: TGTGCCTGGAGTGGCCCCCGGGGTAGAAGGCAAGAGACCCAGTACTTC. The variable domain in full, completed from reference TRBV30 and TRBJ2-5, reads SQTIHQWPATLVQPVGSPLSLECTVEGTSNPNLYWYRQAAGRGLQLLFYSVGIGQISSEVPQNLSASRPQDRQFILSSKKLLLSDSGFYLCAWSGPRGRRQETQYFGPGTRLLVL.

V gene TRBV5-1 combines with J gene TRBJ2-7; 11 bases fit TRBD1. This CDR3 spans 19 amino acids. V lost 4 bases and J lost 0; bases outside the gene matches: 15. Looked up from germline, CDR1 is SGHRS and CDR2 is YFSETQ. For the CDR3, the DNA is TGCGCCAGCAGCCCTCGTAGGACAGGGGGCGATCCTAACTCCTACGAGCAGTACTTC. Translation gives CASSPRRTGGDPNSYEQYF. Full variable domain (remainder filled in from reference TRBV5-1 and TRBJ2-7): KAGVTQTPRYLIKTRGQQVTLSCSPISGHRSVSWYQQTPGQGLQFLFEYFSETQRNKGNFPGRFSGRQFSNSRSEMNVSTLELGDSALYLCASSPRRTGGDPNSYEQYFGPGTRLTVT.

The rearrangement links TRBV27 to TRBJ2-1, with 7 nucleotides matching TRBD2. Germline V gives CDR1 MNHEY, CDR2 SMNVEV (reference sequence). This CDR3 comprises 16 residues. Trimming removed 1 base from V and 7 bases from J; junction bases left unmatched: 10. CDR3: CASSLFSPGGTNEQFF. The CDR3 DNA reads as TGTGCCAGCAGTTTATTTTCCCCCGGGGGGACGAATGAGCAGTTCTTC.

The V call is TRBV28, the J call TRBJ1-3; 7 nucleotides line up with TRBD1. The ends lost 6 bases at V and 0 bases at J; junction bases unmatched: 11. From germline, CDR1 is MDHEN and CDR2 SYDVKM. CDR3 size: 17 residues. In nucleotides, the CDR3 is TGTGCCAGCAGCCTTCCGGTCAGGGGGTTCTCTGGAAACACCATATATTTT. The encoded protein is CASSLPVRGFSGNTIYF.

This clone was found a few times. CDR3 nucleotides: TGTGCCAGCAGCTTATTAAACGAGCAGTACTTC. Protein: CASSLLNEQYF. The V gene is TRBV7-2, the J gene TRBJ2-7; no firm D call. Germline-derived CDR1 and CDR2 are SGHTA and FQGNSA. Trimming removed 2 bases at V and 5 bases at J, with 4 bases between. The length of the CDR3 is 11 residues.

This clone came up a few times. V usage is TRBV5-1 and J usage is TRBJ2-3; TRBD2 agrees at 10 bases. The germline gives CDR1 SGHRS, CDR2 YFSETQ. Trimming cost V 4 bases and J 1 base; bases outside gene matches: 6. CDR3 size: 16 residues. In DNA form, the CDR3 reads TGCGCCAGCAGCATGGAGCGGGGGGGAGGCACAGATACGCAGTATTTT. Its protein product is CASSMERGGGTDTQYF. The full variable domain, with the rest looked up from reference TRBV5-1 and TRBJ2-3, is KAGVTQTPRYLIKTRGQQVTLSCSPISGHRSVSWYQQTPGQGLQFLFEYFSETQRNKGNFPGRFSGRQFSNSRSEMNVSTLELGDSALYLCASSMERGGGTDTQYFGPGTRLTVL.